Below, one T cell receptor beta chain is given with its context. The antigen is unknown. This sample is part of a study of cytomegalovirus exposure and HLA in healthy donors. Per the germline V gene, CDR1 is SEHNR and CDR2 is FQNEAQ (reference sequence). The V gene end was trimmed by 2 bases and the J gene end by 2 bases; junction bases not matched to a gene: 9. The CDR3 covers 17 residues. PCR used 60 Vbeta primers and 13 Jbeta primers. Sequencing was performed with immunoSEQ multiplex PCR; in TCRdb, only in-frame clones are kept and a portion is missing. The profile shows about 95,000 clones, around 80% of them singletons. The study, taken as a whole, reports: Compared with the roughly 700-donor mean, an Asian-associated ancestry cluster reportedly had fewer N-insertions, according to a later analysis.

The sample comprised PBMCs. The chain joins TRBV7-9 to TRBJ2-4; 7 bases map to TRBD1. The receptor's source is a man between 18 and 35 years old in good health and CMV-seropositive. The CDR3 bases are TGTGCCAGCAGCTTAATACTAGGGGGCGCGTCCAAAAACATTCAGTACTTC. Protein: CASSLILGGASKNIQYF.